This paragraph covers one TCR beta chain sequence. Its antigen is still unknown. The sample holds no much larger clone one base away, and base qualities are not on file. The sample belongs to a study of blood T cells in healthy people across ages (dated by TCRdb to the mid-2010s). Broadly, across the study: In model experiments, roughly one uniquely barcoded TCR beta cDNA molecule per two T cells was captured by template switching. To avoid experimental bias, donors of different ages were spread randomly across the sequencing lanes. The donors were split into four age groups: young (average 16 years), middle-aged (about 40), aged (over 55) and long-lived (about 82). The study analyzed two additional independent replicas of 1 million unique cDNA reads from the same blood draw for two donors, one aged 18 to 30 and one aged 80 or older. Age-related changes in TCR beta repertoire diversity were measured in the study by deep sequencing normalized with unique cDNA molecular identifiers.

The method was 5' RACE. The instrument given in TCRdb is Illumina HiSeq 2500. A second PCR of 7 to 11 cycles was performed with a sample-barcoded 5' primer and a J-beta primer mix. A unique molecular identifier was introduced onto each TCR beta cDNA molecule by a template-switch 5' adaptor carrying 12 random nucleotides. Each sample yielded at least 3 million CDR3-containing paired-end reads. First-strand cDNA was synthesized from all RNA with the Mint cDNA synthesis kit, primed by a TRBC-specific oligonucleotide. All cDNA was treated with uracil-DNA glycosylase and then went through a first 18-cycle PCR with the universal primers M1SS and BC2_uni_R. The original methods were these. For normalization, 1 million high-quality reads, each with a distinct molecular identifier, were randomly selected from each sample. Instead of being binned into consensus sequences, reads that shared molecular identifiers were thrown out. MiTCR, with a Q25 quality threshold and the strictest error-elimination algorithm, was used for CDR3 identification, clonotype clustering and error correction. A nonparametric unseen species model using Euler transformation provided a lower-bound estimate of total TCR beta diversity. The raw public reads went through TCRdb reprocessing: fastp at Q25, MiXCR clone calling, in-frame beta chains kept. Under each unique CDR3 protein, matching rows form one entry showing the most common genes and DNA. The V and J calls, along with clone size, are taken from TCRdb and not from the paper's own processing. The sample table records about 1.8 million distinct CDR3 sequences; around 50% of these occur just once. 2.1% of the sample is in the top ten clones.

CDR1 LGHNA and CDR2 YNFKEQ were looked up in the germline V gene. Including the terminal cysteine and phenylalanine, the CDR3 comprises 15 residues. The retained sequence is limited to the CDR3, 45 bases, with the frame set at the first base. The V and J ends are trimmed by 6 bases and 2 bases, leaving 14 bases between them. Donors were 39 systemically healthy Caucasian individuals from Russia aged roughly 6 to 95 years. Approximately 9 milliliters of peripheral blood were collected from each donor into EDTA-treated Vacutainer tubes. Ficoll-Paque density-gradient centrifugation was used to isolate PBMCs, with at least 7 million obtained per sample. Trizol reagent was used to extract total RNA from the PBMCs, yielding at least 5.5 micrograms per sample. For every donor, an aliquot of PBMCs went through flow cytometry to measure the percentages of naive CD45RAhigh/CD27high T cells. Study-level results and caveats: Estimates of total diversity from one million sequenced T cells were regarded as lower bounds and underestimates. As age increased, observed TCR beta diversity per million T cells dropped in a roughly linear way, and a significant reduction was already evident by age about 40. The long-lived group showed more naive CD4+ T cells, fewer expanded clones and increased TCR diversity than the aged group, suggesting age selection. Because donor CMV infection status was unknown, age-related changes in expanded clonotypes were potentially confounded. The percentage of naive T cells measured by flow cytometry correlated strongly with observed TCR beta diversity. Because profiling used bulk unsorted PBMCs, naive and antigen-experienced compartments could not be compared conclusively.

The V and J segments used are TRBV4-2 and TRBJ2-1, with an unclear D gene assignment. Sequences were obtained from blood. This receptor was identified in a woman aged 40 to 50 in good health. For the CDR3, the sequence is CASRARPNPYNEQFF. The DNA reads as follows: TGTGCCAGCAGAGCCAGGCCGAACCCCTACAATGAGCAGTTCTTC.